This T cell receptor (beta chain) was captured by sequencing in a study of beta chain features in type 1 diabetes. Study outcomes and limitations: When Type 1 diabetes patients were examined, their TCRB CDR3s proved moderately but significantly shorter in all four CD4+ subsets.

The CDR3 is made up of 16 amino acids. Trimming removed 0 bases at V and 1 base at J, with 10 bases between. Germline V gene lookup returns CDR1 KGHSH and CDR2 LQKENI. TCRB transcripts that were expressed got sequenced, as all of the isolated RNA had been reverse transcribed. Repertoires were generated with immunoSEQ multiplex PCR, while TCRdb's copy carries only in-frame clones and drops some. Of 500,000 to 650,000 clones detected, 9.5% to 15% appear once; the ten largest clones hold 0.095% to 0.15%. This clone was found a few times. Its antigen remains unknown. The sample taken for sequencing was naive CD4+ T cells from blood. The V call is TRBV18, the J call TRBJ1-3; D not resolved. The clonotype was recovered from a man between 25 and 39 years old with type 1 diabetes. The CDR3: CASSPPQEASGNTIYF. CDR3 in DNA: TGTGCCAGCTCACCACCGCAAGAGGCTTCTGGAAACACCATATATTTT.